Below are 24 T cell receptor beta chains sequenced from a single sample in a study of blood T cell repertoires in COVID-19. TCRdb's table, derived via immunoSEQ multiplex PCR, lists solely in-frame clones and lacks some. The table lists 150,000 to 200,000 clones, approximately 79% of them singletons. The sample was peripheral blood. Source of these receptors: a woman in her 70s with acute or convalescent COVID-19.

V usage is TRBV5-4 and J usage is TRBJ2-5; 7 bases are shared with TRBD2. V lost 4 bases, J lost 5 bases, and 5 bases stayed unmatched. Per the germline V gene, CDR1 is SGHNT and CDR2 is YYREEE (reference sequence). The CDR3 has 13 amino acids. The chain's CDR3 is CASSVTSTETQYF. The CDR3 DNA reads as TGTGCCAGCAGCGTGACTAGCACGGAGACCCAGTACTTC.

This rearrangement joins TRBV7-8 to TRBJ2-1; the D gene is possibly TRBD1 (5 bases). This CDR3 spans 14 amino acids. CDR1 and CDR2 from the germline V gene are SGHVS and FQNEAQ. V lost 5 bases to trimming and J lost 7 bases, with 15 bases between them. The CDR3 DNA reads TGTGCCAGCAGCCTCAGGGCGCGTGGGAATGAGCAGTTCTTC. Encoded protein: CASSLRARGNEQFF.

The chain carries TRBV4-2 and TRBJ2-5; 8 positions agree with TRBD1. Trimming took 3 bases from V and 1 from J; bases not matched to a gene: 10. The CDR3 is 17 residues long. CDR1 LGHNA and CDR2 YNFKEQ come from the germline V gene. The CDR3 sequence is CASSQMPGQVIQETQYF. CDR3 DNA: TGTGCCAGCAGCCAGATGCCGGGACAGGTGATCCAAGAGACCCAGTACTTC.

The chain recombines TRBV19 with TRBJ2-7; D is unclear. The V and J ends lost 6 bases and 0 bases respectively, with 12 bases between them. Per germline, CDR1 LNHDA and CDR2 SQIVND (reference sequence). There are 14 residues in the CDR3. Written as DNA, the CDR3 is TGTGCCAGTAGCAATTCGCGAGGCTCCTACGAGCAGTACTTC. It is translated as CASSNSRGSYEQYF.

Concerning this clone itself: A junction boundary mismatches the germline segment, possibly from a read error. The chain combines TRBV29-1 with TRBJ1-2, with D perhaps TRBD1 (6 bases). Germline V CDR1 and CDR2: SQVTM, ANQGSEA. The CDR3 has 12 residues. Here the CDR3 DNA reads TGCAGCGTTTTTCAACACAGGGAGGGCTCCACCTTC. Its protein product is CSVFQHREGSTF.

This sequence joins TRBV24-1 and TRBJ2-2; 9 nucleotides align to TRBD2. Unmatched junction bases numbered 4, after V lost 4 bases and J lost 2 bases. There are 16 residues in the CDR3. The germline CDR1 and CDR2 sequences are KGHDR and SFDVKD. CDR3 sequence (DNA): TGTGCCACCAGTGAGCCGGGACTAGCTAACACCGGGGAGCTGTTTTTT. Its translation is CATSEPGLANTGELFF.

The genes are TRBV5-4 and TRBJ2-5; 11 nucleotides agree with TRBD2. The germline V gene has CDR1 SGHNT and CDR2 YYREEE (reference sequence). The V segment lost 3 bases and the J segment 2 bases; nucleotides outside the gene matches: 6. The CDR3 extends over 16 amino acids. DNA of the CDR3: TGTGCCAGCAGCTCAGGACTAGCGGGCGCTCAAGAGACCCAGTACTTC. This gives the protein CASSSGLAGAQETQYF.

This clone was found a few times. This chain connects TRBV10-3 to TRBJ2-7; TRBD2 matches at 10 bases. V dropped 4 bases and J dropped 0; count of bases not matched to a gene: 3. The CDR3 has 15 residues. The germline V gene encodes CDR1 ENHRY and CDR2 SYGVKD. As DNA, the CDR3 is TGTGCCATCAGTGTTCTAGCGGGAGACTCCTACGAGCAGTACTTC. Protein product: CAISVLAGDSYEQYF.

The chain links TRBV30 to TRBJ1-4; maybe TRBD1 (6 bases). V lost 4 bases, J lost 8 bases, and 14 bases lay in between. CDR3 length equals 13 residues. Germline loops: CDR1 GTSNPN, CDR2 SVGIG (reference sequence). CDR3 DNA: TGTGCCTGGAACAGGGTAATTGAGGAAAAACTGTTTTTT. Encoded protein: CAWNRVIEEKLFF.

The chain joins TRBV7-8 to TRBJ2-7, with D possibly being TRBD2 (6 bases). V was cut by 1 base and J by 2 bases, with 9 bases left in between. This CDR3 has 14 residues. Germline values: CDR1 SGHVS, CDR2 FQNEAQ. The CDR3 DNA reads TGTGCCAGCAGCTTAGTAGGCGGGACCTACGAGCAGTACTTC. This translates into CASSLVGGTYEQYF.

V gene TRBV24-1 combines with J gene TRBJ1-5, with D possibly TRBD1 on 5 matching bases. The V gene lost 3 bases and the J gene lost 9 bases, with 8 bases spanning the gap. CDR3 size: 12 residues. Looked up from germline, CDR1 is KGHDR and CDR2 is SFDVKD. The CDR3 loop is CATSDVQGPQHF. CDR3 nucleotides: TGTGCCACCAGTGATGTCCAGGGGCCCCAGCATTTT.

The CDR3 region is CASTQRGGDTGELFF. The CDR3 bases are TGTGCCAGCACCCAACGCGGCGGAGACACCGGGGAGCTGTTTTTT. The genes are TRBV7-3 and TRBJ2-2, with no clear D. The CDR3 totals 15 residues. V was shortened by 7 bases and J by 3 bases, with 15 bases between the two germline ends. Germline loops: CDR1 SGHTA, CDR2 FQGTGA.

This clone was detected only once. This chain links TRBV19 with TRBJ2-2; tentatively, D is TRBD1 (5 bases). From germline, CDR1 is LNHDA and CDR2 SQIVND (reference sequence). Trimming cost V 7 bases and J 4 bases, with 13 bases left between them. The CDR3 is 14 residues long. CDR3 sequence: CASTGFGGTGELFF. As DNA, the CDR3 is TGTGCCAGTACAGGGTTCGGTGGCACCGGGGAGCTGTTTTTT.

The genes are TRBV14 and TRBJ2-7; weak D call: TRBD1 (6 bases). The CDR3 is 15 amino acids. V shed 4 bases and J shed 4 bases, with 17 bases lying between them. CDR1 SGHDN and CDR2 FVKESK come from the germline V gene. The CDR3 nucleotides read TGTGCCAGCAGCCTCCCCGGCAGGGGACAATACGAGCAGTACTTC. Residues: CASSLPGRGQYEQYF.

This chain joins TRBV21-1 and TRBJ2-1; the table's D call, TRBD1, has no DNA check behind it. TRBV21-1 has pseudogene status. CDR3 size: 17 residues. The chain's CDR3 is CASSKVDSFSYPERWFF. The CDR3 DNA sequence: TGTGCCAGCAGCAAAGTTGACAGCTTTTCGTACCCGGAAAGGTGGTTCTTC.

The rearrangement joins TRBV11-3 to TRBJ2-6, with D possibly TRBD1 on 6 matching bases. Germline lookup yields CDR1 SGHNT and CDR2 YENEEA. The CDR3 contains 15 residues. V lost 5 bases, J lost 9 bases, and 17 bases lay in between. The CDR3 loop is CASSGSTGSVNVLTF. The CDR3 DNA follows: TGTGCCAGCAGCGGTAGCACAGGGAGTGTCAACGTCCTGACTTTC.

J is TRBJ2-6 and V is TRBV5-1; maybe TRBD1 (5 bases). V was cut by 4 bases and J by 0 bases, with 14 bases left in between. CDR1 and CDR2 from the germline V gene are SGHRS and YFSETQ. The CDR3 loop spans 17 amino acids. The CDR3 reads CASSPDLDSSGANVLTF. The CDR3, as DNA: TGCGCCAGCAGCCCCGACCTCGACAGCTCTGGGGCCAACGTCCTGACTTTC.

This sequence joins TRBV2 and TRBJ1-5; 8 nucleotides line up with TRBD1. Germline trimming cut 4 bases from V and 4 bases from J; bases unmatched to any gene: 3. The CDR3 runs 14 residues. Germline loops: CDR1 SNHLY, CDR2 FYNNEI. CDR3 protein: CASSVRDRNQPQHF. CDR3 nucleotides: TGTGCCAGCAGTGTCCGGGACAGGAATCAGCCCCAGCATTTT. The variable domain in full, completed from reference TRBV2 and TRBJ1-5, reads EPEVTQTPSHQVTQMGQEVILRCVPISNHLYFYWYRQILGQKVEFLVSFYNNEISEKSEIFDDQFSVERPDGSNFTLKIRSTKLEDSAMYFCASSVRDRNQPQHFGDGTRLSIL.

V and J are TRBV24-1 and TRBJ2-3; the match to TRBD2 covers 12 bases. Looked up from germline, CDR1 is KGHDR and CDR2 is SFDVKD. Trimming at V came to 8 bases and at J to 6 bases, leaving 5 bases not matched to a gene. The CDR3 contains 14 residues. The CDR3 DNA sequence: TGTGCCACCACCCCTAGCGGGAGGGCGGATACGCAGTATTTT. Translated, it gives CATTPSGRADTQYF.

The chain joins TRBV19 to TRBJ1-4, with a weak D call TRBD1 (5 bases). Germline values: CDR1 LNHDA, CDR2 SQIVND (reference sequence). Trimming stripped 1 base from V and 0 bases from J, with 9 bases between. CDR3 length equals 16 residues. CDR3 coding DNA: TGTGCCAGTAGTATAGGTATCAGGGCAACTAATGAAAAACTGTTTTTT. It translates to CASSIGIRATNEKLFF. Full variable domain (remainder filled in from reference TRBV19 and TRBJ1-4): DGGITQSPKYLFRKEGQNVTLSCEQNLNHDAMYWYRQDPGQGLRLIYYSQIVNDFQKGDIAEGYSVSREKKESFPLTVTSAQKNPTAFYLCASSIGIRATNEKLFFGSGTQLSVL.

This chain connects TRBV29-1 to TRBJ1-2, with TRBD1 identical over 9 bases. V shed 4 bases, J shed 7 bases, and the junction held 7 bases outside the gene matches. The CDR3 runs 13 residues. Germline assignment: CDR1 SQVTM and CDR2 ANQGSEA. For the CDR3, the DNA is TGCAGCGTTGTGATGGGACAGGGCGCTGGCTACACCTTC. Translating it yields CSVVMGQGAGYTF.

The chain uses TRBV19 and TRBJ1-5, with 7 bases that match TRBD1. The germline CDR1 and CDR2 sequences are LNHDA and SQIVND (reference sequence). V shed 6 bases, J shed 5 bases, and the junction held 4 bases outside the gene matches. This CDR3 has 13 residues. The CDR3 sequence: CASRTGVDQPQHF. CDR3 DNA sequence: TGTGCCAGTAGAACAGGGGTTGATCAGCCCCAGCATTTT.

V usage is TRBV2 and J usage is TRBJ2-7; TRBD1 is a possible D gene (6 bases). Trimming stripped 5 bases from V and 6 bases from J, with 14 bases between. This CDR3 region has 13 residues. Germline assignment: CDR1 SNHLY and CDR2 FYNNEI. The DNA of the CDR3 is TGTGCCAGCAGTAGACAGGCAACGGGCGAGCAGTACTTC. This gives the protein CASSRQATGEQYF.

This clone was recorded only once. The rearrangement joins TRBV5-1 to TRBJ2-7; 10 bases line up with TRBD1. The V gene end was trimmed by 2 bases and the J gene end by 3 bases; junction bases not matched to a gene: 5. The CDR3 loop spans 15 amino acids. Germline V gene data show CDR1 as SGHRS and CDR2 as YFSETQ. The CDR3 loop reads CASSFFGTGDYEQYF. The CDR3 region has the DNA TGCGCCAGCAGCTTTTTCGGGACAGGGGACTACGAGCAGTACTTC.